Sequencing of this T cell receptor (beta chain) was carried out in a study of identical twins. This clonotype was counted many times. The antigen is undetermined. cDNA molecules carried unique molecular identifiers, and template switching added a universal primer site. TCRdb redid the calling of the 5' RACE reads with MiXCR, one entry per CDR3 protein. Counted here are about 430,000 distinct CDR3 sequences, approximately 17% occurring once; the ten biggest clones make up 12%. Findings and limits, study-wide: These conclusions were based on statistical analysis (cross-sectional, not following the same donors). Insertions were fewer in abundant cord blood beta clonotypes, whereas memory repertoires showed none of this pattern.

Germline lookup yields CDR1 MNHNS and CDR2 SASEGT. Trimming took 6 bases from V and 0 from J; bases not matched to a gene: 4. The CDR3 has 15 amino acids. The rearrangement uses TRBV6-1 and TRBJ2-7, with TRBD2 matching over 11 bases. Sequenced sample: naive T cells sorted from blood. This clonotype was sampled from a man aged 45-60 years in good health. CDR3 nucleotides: TGTGCCAGCAGCCCCGGACTAGCGGGCTCCTACGAGCAGTACTTC. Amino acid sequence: CASSPGLAGSYEQYF.